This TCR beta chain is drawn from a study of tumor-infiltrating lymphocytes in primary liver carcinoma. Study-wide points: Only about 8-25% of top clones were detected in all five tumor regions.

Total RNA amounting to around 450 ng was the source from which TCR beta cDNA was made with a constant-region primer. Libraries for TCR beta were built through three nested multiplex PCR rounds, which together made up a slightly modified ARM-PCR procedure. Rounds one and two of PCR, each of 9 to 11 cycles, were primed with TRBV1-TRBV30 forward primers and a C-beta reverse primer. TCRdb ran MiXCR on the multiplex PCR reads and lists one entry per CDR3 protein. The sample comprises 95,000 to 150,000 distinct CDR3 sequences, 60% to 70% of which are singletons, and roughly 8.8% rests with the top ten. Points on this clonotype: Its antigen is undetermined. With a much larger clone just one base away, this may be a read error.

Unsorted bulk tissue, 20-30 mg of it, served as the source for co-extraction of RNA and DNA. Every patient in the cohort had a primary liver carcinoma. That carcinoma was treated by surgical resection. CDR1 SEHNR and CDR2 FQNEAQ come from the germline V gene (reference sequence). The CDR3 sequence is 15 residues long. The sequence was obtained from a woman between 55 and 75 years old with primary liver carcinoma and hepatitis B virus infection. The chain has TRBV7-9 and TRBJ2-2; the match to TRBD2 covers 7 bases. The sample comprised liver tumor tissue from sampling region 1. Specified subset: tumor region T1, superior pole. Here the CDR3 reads CGSSLGLANTGELFF. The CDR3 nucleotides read TGTGGCAGCAGCTTAGGACTAGCGAACACCGGGGAGCTGTTTTTT.